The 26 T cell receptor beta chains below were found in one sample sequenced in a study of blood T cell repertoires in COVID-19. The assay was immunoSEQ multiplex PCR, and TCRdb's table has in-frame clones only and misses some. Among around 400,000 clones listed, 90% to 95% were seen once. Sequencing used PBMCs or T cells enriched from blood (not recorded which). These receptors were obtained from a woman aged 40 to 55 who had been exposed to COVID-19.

CDR3 protein: CASSFDRGGGYTF. In nucleotides, the CDR3 is TGTGCCAGCAGCTTCGACAGGGGAGGTGGCTACACCTTC. V gene TRBV7-9 combines with J gene TRBJ1-2, with 8 bases matching TRBD1. V trimming: 3 bases; J trimming: 7 bases; junction bases outside the gene matches: 4. The germline gives CDR1 SEHNR, CDR2 FQNEAQ (reference sequence). The CDR3 sequence is 13 residues long. Filled out from reference TRBV7-9 and TRBJ1-2, the complete variable domain reads DTGVSQNPRHKITKRGQNVTFRCDPISEHNRLYWYRQTLGQGPEFLTYFQNEAQLEKSRLLSDRFSAERPKGSFSTLEIQRTEQGDSAMYLCASSFDRGGGYTFGSGTRLTVV.

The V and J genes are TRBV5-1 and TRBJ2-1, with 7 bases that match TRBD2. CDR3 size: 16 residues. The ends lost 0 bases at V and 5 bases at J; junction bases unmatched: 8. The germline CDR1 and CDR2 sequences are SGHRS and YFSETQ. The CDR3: CASSLVTREPDNEQFF. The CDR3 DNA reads TGCGCCAGCAGCTTGGTTACGCGGGAGCCGGACAATGAGCAGTTCTTC.

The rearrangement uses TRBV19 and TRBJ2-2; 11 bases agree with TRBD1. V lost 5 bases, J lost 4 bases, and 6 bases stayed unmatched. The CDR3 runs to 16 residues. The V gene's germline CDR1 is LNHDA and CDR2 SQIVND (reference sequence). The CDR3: CASSYRDRGTTGELFF. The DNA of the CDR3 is TGTGCCAGTAGTTATAGGGACAGGGGGACCACCGGGGAGCTGTTTTTT. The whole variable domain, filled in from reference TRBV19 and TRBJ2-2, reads DGGITQSPKYLFRKEGQNVTLSCEQNLNHDAMYWYRQDPGQGLRLIYYSQIVNDFQKGDIAEGYSVSREKKESFPLTVTSAQKNPTAFYLCASSYRDRGTTGELFFGEGSRLTVL.

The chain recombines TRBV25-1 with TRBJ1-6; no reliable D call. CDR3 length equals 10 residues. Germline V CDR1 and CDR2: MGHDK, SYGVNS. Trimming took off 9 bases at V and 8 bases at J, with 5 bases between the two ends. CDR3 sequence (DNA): TGTGCCAGACGGGATTCACCCCTCCACTTT. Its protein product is CARRDSPLHF.

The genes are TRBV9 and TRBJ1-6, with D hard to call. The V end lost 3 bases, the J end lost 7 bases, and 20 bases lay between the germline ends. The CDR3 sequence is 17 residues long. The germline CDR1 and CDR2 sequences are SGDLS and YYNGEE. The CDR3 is CASSAPSGGRQNSPLHF. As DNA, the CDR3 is TGTGCCAGCAGCGCGCCCTCGGGAGGCCGACAAAATTCACCCCTCCACTTT.

CDR3 bases: TGTGCCACGGCCCCTGGGGGACTCAACTCTGGAAACACCATATATTTT. Its protein product is CATAPGGLNSGNTIYF. This chain connects TRBV15 to TRBJ1-3; tentative D call: TRBD1 (5 bases). CDR3 length equals 16 residues. The germline gives CDR1 LNHNV, CDR2 YYDKDF (reference sequence). V gave up 9 bases and J gave up 0 bases, with 18 bases separating them.

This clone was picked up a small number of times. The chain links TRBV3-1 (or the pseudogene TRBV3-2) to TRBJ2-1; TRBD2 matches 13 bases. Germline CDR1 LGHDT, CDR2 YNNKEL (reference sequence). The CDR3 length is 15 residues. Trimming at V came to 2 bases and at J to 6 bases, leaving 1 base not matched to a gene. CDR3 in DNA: TGTGCCAGCAGCCAATGGACTAGCGGGAGCAATGAGCAGTTCTTC. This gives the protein CASSQWTSGSNEQFF.

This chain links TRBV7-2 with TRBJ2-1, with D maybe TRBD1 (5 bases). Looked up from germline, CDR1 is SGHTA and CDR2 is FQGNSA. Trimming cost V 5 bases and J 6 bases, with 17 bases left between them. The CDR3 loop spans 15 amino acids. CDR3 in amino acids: CASSLSQGRANEQFF. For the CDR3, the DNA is TGTGCCAGCAGCCTTAGCCAGGGCAGGGCCAATGAGCAGTTCTTC.

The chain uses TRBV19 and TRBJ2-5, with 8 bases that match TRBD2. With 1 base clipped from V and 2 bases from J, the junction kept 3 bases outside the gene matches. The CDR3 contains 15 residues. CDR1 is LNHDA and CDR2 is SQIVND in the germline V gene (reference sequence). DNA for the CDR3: TGTGCCAGTAGTATAGCGGGAGGGCCTCAAGAGACCCAGTACTTC. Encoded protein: CASSIAGGPQETQYF.

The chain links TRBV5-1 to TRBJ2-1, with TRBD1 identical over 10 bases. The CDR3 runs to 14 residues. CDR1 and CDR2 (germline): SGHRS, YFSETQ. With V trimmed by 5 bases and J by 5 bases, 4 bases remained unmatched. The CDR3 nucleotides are TGCGCCAGCAGGTATGGGACAGGGGACAATGAGCAGTTCTTC. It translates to CASRYGTGDNEQFF.

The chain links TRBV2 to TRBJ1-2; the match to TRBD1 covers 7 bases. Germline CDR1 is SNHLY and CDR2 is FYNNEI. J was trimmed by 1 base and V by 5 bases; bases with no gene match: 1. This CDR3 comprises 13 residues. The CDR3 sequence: CASSRQGNYGYTF. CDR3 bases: TGTGCCAGCAGTCGACAGGGTAACTATGGCTACACCTTC.

The CDR3, as DNA: TGCGCCAGCAGCCAAGGACAGGCCAATCAGCCCCAGCATTTT. It is translated as CASSQGQANQPQHF. The V and J genes are TRBV5-1 and TRBJ1-5, with TRBD1 matching 7 bases. This CDR3 is built from 14 residues. Germline CDR1 is SGHRS and CDR2 is YFSETQ. V was clipped by 4 bases and J by 3 bases; unmatched bases: 4.

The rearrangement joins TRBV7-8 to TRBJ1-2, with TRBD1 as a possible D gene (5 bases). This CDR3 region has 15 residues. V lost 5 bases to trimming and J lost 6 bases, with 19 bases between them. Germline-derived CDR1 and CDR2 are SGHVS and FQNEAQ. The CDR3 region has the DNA TGTGCCAGCAGCGCTGGCGGGACGGCGCCCCATGGCTACACCTTC. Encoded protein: CASSAGGTAPHGYTF.

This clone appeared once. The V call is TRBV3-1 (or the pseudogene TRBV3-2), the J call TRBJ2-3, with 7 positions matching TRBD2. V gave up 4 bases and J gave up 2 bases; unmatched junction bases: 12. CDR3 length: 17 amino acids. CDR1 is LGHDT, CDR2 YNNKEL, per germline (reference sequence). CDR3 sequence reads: CASSPRRLSGATDTQYF. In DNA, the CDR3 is TGTGCCAGCAGCCCTCGTCGACTCAGCGGGGCCACAGATACGCAGTATTTT.

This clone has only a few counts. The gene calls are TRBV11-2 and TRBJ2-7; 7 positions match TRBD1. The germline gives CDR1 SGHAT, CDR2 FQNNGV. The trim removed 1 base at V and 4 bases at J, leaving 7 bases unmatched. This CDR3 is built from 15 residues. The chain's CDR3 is CASSLAGTVSYEQYF. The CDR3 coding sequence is TGTGCCAGCAGCTTAGCCGGGACAGTTTCTTACGAGCAGTACTTC.

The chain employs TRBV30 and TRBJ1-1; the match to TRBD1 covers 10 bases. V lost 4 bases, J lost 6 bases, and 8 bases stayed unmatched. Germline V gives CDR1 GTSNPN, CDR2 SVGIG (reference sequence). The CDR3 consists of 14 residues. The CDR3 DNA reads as TGTGCCTGGACCTCTGGGACAGGGGATGCTGAAGCTTTCTTT. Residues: CAWTSGTGDAEAFF.

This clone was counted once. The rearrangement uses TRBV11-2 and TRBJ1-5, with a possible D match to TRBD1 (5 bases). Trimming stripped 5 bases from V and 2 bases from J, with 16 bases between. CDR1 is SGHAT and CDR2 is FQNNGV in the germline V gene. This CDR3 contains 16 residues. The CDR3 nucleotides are TGTGCCAGCAGCCTCAATCAGGGAAGTGGCAATCAGCCCCAGCATTTT. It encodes CASSLNQGSGNQPQHF. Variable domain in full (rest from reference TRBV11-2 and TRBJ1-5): EAGVAQSPRYKIIEKRQSVAFWCNPISGHATLYWYQQILGQGPKLLIQFQNNGVVDDSQLPKDRFSAERLKGVDSTLKIQPAKLEDSAVYLCASSLNQGSGNQPQHFGDGTRLSIL.

The CDR3 sequence: CASSYRQGSSDTQYF. The CDR3 DNA follows: TGTGCCAGCAGTTACCGACAGGGATCATCCGATACGCAGTATTTT. The chain uses TRBV6-2 or TRBV6-3 and TRBJ2-3; 7 positions match TRBD1. V lost 2 bases to trimming and J lost 6 bases; unmatched junction nucleotides: 8. CDR1 MNHEY and CDR2 SVGEGT come from the germline V gene. This CDR3 region has 15 residues.

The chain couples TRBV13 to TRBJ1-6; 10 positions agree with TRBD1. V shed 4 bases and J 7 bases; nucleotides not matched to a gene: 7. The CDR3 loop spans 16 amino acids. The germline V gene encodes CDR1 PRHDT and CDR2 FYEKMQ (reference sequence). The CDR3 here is CASSSRQGAENSPLHF. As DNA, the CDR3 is TGTGCCAGCAGCTCCCGACAGGGGGCCGAGAATTCACCCCTCCACTTT.

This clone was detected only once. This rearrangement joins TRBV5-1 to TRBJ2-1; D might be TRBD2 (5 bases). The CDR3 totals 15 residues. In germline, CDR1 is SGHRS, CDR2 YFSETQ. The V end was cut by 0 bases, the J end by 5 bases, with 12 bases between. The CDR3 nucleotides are TGCGCCAGCAGCTTGGTTACCCCGGGGAACAATGAGCAGTTCTTC. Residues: CASSLVTPGNNEQFF.

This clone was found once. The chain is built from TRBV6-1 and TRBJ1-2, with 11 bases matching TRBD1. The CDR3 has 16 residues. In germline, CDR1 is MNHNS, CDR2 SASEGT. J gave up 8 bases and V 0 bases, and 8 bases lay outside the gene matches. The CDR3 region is CASSEARTGGGRGYTF. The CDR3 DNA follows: TGTGCCAGCAGTGAAGCCCGGACAGGGGGCGGTCGGGGCTACACCTTC.

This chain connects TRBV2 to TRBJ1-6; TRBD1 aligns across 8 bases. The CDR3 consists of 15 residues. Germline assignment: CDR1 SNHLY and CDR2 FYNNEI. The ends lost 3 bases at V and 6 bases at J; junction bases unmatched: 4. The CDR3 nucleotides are TGTGCCAGCAGTGAGGTAGACAGGGGTAATTCACCCCTCCACTTT. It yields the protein CASSEVDRGNSPLHF.

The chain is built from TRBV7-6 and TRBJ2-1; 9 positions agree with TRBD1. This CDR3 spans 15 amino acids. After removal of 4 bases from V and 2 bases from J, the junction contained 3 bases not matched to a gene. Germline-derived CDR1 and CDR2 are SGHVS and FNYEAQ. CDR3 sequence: CASSSGQGTYNEQFF. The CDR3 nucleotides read TGTGCCAGCAGCTCGGGACAGGGTACCTACAATGAGCAGTTCTTC.

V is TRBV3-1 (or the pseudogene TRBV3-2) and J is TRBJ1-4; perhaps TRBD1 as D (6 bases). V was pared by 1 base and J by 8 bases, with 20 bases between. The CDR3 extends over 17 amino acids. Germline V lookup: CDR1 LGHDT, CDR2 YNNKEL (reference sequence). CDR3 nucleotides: TGTGCCAGCAGCCAAGGAACAAGAGCGGGGGCGCAGGAAAAACTGTTTTTT. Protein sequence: CASSQGTRAGAQEKLFF.

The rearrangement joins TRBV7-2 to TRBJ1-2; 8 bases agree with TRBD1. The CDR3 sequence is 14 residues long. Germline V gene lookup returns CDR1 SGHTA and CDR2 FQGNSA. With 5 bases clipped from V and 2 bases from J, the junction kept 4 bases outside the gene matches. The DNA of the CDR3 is TGTGCCAGCAGCCCAGGGGGCACGAACTATGGCTACACCTTC. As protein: CASSPGGTNYGYTF.

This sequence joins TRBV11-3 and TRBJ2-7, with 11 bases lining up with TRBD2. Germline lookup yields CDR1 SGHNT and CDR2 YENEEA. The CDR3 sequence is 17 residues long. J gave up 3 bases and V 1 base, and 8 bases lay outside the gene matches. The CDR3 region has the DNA TGTGCCAGCAGCTTAGGACCAACCGGGACTAGCGGCTACGAGCAGTACTTC. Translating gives CASSLGPTGTSGYEQYF.